One and the same sample provided the 8 T cell receptor beta chains below, sequenced in a study of cytomegalovirus exposure and HLA in healthy donors. The repertoire was sequenced with immunoSEQ multiplex PCR; TCRdb's copy has only in-frame clones and lacks some. The data show about 160,000 clones, with 70% to 90% seen just once and roughly 3% held by the top ten. The sequenced sample consisted of PBMCs. The origin of the receptors is a man between 18 and 29 years old in good health and CMV-seronegative.

The chain employs TRBV29-1 and TRBJ2-1; maybe TRBD1 (6 bases). From germline, CDR1 is SQVTM and CDR2 ANQGSEA. This CDR3 is 12 amino acids long. The V gene lost 5 bases and the J gene lost 2 bases, with 7 bases spanning the gap. In DNA form, the CDR3 reads TGCAGCGTTAGGGACACCTACAATGAGCAGTTCTTC. As protein: CSVRDTYNEQFF.

This chain joins TRBV28 and TRBJ2-7, with D hard to call. This CDR3 spans 12 amino acids. Germline V gene data show CDR1 as MDHEN and CDR2 as SYDVKM. Trimming pared 1 base from V and 3 bases from J, leaving 4 bases between. CDR3 in DNA: TGTGCCAGCAGTTTATCTCGCTACGAGCAGTACTTC. The encoded protein is CASSLSRYEQYF. The variable domain in full, with the rest retrieved from reference TRBV28 and TRBJ2-7, is DVKVTQSSRYLVKRTGEKVFLECVQDMDHENMFWYRQDPGLGLRLIYFSYDVKMKEKGDIPEGYSVSREKKERFSLILESASTNQTSMYLCASSLSRYEQYFGPGTRLTVT.

The genes are TRBV18 and TRBJ2-3, with 8 bases identical to TRBD2. In germline, CDR1 is KGHSH, CDR2 LQKENI. There are 16 residues in the CDR3. The junction had 11 bases not matched to a gene; V was cut back by 7 bases and J by 2 bases. CDR3 sequence: CASFDGTSGLTDTQYF. The CDR3 DNA reads as TGTGCCAGCTTTGACGGAACTAGCGGCCTCACAGATACGCAGTATTTT.

The chain employs TRBV6-5 and TRBJ2-7; no clear D. There are 15 residues in the CDR3. V was pared by 6 bases and J by 0 bases, with 15 bases between. Germline V gives CDR1 MNHEY, CDR2 SVGAGI. CDR3 sequence: CASRKTPVSSYEQYV. The CDR3 bases are TGTGCCAGCAGGAAGACACCCGTGAGCTCCTACGAGCAGTACGTC.

V is TRBV27 and J is TRBJ1-1; D unresolved. The germline V and J ends were trimmed by 5 bases and 4 bases, with 14 bases remaining between them. The CDR3 extends over 14 amino acids. Germline V gives CDR1 MNHEY, CDR2 SMNVEV (reference sequence). The CDR3 loop reads CASSPLPVFTEAFF. For the CDR3, the DNA is TGTGCCAGCAGTCCCCTTCCGGTATTCACTGAAGCTTTCTTT.

About this clone: This sample includes further DNA sequences coding for the same CDR3. V gene TRBV6-5 combines with J gene TRBJ1-4, with D unresolved. Trimming removed 6 bases at V and 0 bases at J, with 8 bases between. The germline gives CDR1 MNHEY, CDR2 SVGAGI. The CDR3 is made up of 14 amino acids. The CDR3 DNA reads TGTGCCAGCAGCCGACAAGCAACTAATGAAAAACTGTTTTTT. Translating it yields CASSRQATNEKLFF.

The chain uses TRBV7-2 and TRBJ2-1; TRBD1 agrees at 7 bases. This CDR3 is 16 amino acids long. Germline CDR1 reads SGHTA; CDR2 reads FQGNSA. Germline trimming cut 6 bases from V and 0 bases from J; bases unmatched to any gene: 8. The CDR3 loop is CASRTTWDSSYNEQFF. CDR3 DNA: TGTGCCAGCAGAACTACGTGGGACAGCTCCTACAATGAGCAGTTCTTC. The full variable domain, in which reference TRBV7-2 and TRBJ2-1 provide the parts outside the CDR3, is GAGVSQSPSNKVTEKGKDVELRCDPISGHTALYWYRQSLGQGLEFLIYFQGNSAPDKSGLPSDRFSAERTGGSVSTLTIQRTQQEDSAVYLCASRTTWDSSYNEQFFGPGTRLTVL.

The V and J genes are TRBV29-1 and TRBJ2-7, with 7 bases lining up with TRBD1. The CDR3 has 15 amino acids. Germline CDR1 SQVTM, CDR2 ANQGSEA. The V gene end was trimmed by 2 bases and the J gene end by 0 bases; junction bases not matched to a gene: 7. The CDR3 DNA follows: TGCAGCGTTGAAATTCCACAGGGGACCTCCTACGAGCAGTACTTC. Translation: CSVEIPQGTSYEQYF.